A single sample gave rise to the 10 T cell receptor beta chains below, sequenced in a study of blood T cell repertoires in COVID-19. The repertoire was sequenced with immunoSEQ multiplex PCR; TCRdb's copy has only in-frame clones and lacks some. This table has about 150,000 clones, around 73% appearing once. Material: peripheral blood. The receptors derive from a man in his 60s who had recovered from COVID-19.

This chain links TRBV24-1 with TRBJ2-5; TRBD2 matches 7 bases. CDR1 is KGHDR and CDR2 is SFDVKD in the germline V gene. Trimming at V came to 4 bases and at J to 1 base, leaving 2 bases not matched to a gene. This CDR3 is built from 14 residues. As DNA, the CDR3 is TGTGCCACCAGTGAGGGGACTATCCAAGAGACCCAGTACTTC. Encoded protein: CATSEGTIQETQYF.

This clone was recorded only once. The chain links TRBV7-2 to TRBJ2-2; D gene uncertain. Germline values: CDR1 SGHTA, CDR2 FQGNSA. This CDR3 is built from 15 residues. V was shortened by 0 bases and J by 5 bases, with 10 bases between the two germline ends. CDR3 sequence reads: CASSLASTRTGELFF. DNA for the CDR3: TGTGCCAGCAGCTTAGCATCCACCCGGACCGGGGAGCTGTTTTTT.

The chain recombines TRBV9 with TRBJ1-5, with TRBD1 as a possible D gene (5 bases). Deletions cut 3 bases from V and 0 bases from J, with 13 bases between. The germline CDR1 and CDR2 sequences are SGDLS and YYNGEE. This CDR3 is built from 16 residues. The CDR3 sequence is CASSGPGADSNQPQHF. CDR3 bases: TGTGCCAGCAGCGGGCCTGGGGCCGATAGCAATCAGCCCCAGCATTTT.

The J gene is TRBJ1-2, the V gene TRBV27; 8 nucleotides line up with TRBD1. Per the germline V gene, CDR1 is MNHEY and CDR2 is SMNVEV (reference sequence). The CDR3 runs 14 residues. With 5 bases clipped from V and 8 bases from J, the junction kept 10 bases outside the gene matches. CDR3 nucleotides: TGTGCCAGCAGTCCCCAGGACAGGGCGGGAGGCTACACCTTC. Its protein product is CASSPQDRAGGYTF.

This clone was seen more than once but under ten times. The chain links TRBV28 to TRBJ1-2; 9 bases are shared with TRBD1. There are 15 residues in the CDR3. With 7 bases clipped from V and 7 bases from J, the junction kept 13 bases outside the gene matches. Germline V gene sequence: CDR1 MDHEN, CDR2 SYDVKM. This chain's CDR3 is CASNGGEQGARGYTF. The DNA for the CDR3 is TGTGCCAGCAACGGGGGCGAACAGGGGGCGCGTGGCTACACCTTC.

This chain joins TRBV7-3 and TRBJ1-2; D remains ambiguous. Germline CDR1 and CDR2: SGHTA and FQGTGA. This CDR3 spans 14 amino acids. The V and J ends lost 5 bases and 4 bases respectively, with 14 bases between them. CDR3 DNA: TGTGCCAGCAGCCCGCTCGGGGTTACCTATGGCTACACCTTC. It is translated as CASSPLGVTYGYTF.

This clone was detected a few times. The chain couples TRBV3-1 (or the pseudogene TRBV3-2) to TRBJ2-2; 10 positions match TRBD1. CDR1 and CDR2 from the germline V gene are LGHDT and YNNKEL (reference sequence). The CDR3 runs 17 residues. With 4 bases clipped from V and 5 bases from J, the junction kept 10 bases outside the gene matches. CDR3 DNA: TGTGCCAGCAGCCCCGCCTCGACAGGGGGCTTAACCGGGGAGCTGTTTTTT. Protein: CASSPASTGGLTGELFF.

CDR3 coding DNA: TGTGCCAGCAGCCGGGGACTTGCTGTGGAAGAGCAGTTCTTC. Its translation: CASSRGLAVEEQFF. This chain connects TRBV7-2 to TRBJ2-1; TRBD2 might be the D (6 bases). The V and J ends lost 5 bases and 10 bases respectively, with 18 bases between them. Germline V gene data show CDR1 as SGHTA and CDR2 as FQGNSA. The CDR3 is 14 amino acids. Combining the CDR3 with reference TRBV7-2 and TRBJ2-1 gives the whole variable domain GAGVSQSPSNKVTEKGKDVELRCDPISGHTALYWYRQSLGQGLEFLIYFQGNSAPDKSGLPSDRFSAERTGGSVSTLTIQRTQQEDSAVYLCASSRGLAVEEQFFGPGTRLTVL.

The chain recombines TRBV4-1 with TRBJ1-1; 7 bases agree with TRBD1. Trimming took 2 bases from V and 5 from J; bases not matched to a gene: 14. This CDR3 spans 17 amino acids. Germline CDR1 is MGHRA and CDR2 is YSYEKL. CDR3 DNA: TGCGCCAGCAGCCAAAGGGGGCGGACCCGCGGAGGGACTGAAGCTTTCTTT. Amino acids: CASSQRGRTRGGTEAFF.

The gene calls are TRBV5-1 and TRBJ1-1; a weak D match, TRBD1 (5 bases). This CDR3 is built from 15 residues. The germline V gene has CDR1 SGHRS and CDR2 YFSETQ. Trimming took off 0 bases at V and 1 base at J, with 10 bases between the two ends. The CDR3 here is CASSLEVGENTEAFF. In nucleotides, the CDR3 is TGCGCCAGCAGCTTGGAGGTAGGGGAGAACACTGAAGCTTTCTTT.